The 25 T cell receptor beta chains below come from one sample, sequenced in a study of blood T cell repertoires in COVID-19. Measured with immunoSEQ multiplex PCR; TCRdb has only the in-frame clones, and not every one. Of about 170,000 clones in the sample, 83% were seen once. Source material: peripheral blood. The receptor set was obtained from a woman aged 70-85 years who had recovered from COVID-19.

This sequence joins TRBV25-1 and TRBJ2-3; 8 nucleotides line up with TRBD1. From germline, CDR1 is MGHDK and CDR2 SYGVNS. Trimming cost V 0 bases and J 6 bases; bases outside gene matches: 11. This CDR3 is 17 amino acids long. The CDR3 sequence is CASSEYSGQGAGDTQYF. As DNA, the CDR3 is TGTGCCAGCAGTGAATATTCAGGGCAGGGGGCCGGCGATACGCAGTATTTT. The full variable domain, completed using reference TRBV25-1 and TRBJ2-3, is EADIYQTPRYLVIGTGKKITLECSQTMGHDKMYWYQQDPGMELHLIHYSYGVNSTEKGDLSSESTVSRIRTEHFPLTLESARPSHTSQYLCASSEYSGQGAGDTQYFGPGTRLTVL.

The J gene is TRBJ2-1, the V gene TRBV6-4; a weak D match, TRBD2 (6 bases). The ends were cut back, 5 bases at V and 2 bases at J, with 13 bases in the middle. Germline assignment: CDR1 MRHNA and CDR2 SNTAGT. CDR3 length equals 15 residues. CDR3 sequence reads: CASSTTGGTYNEQFF. The CDR3 nucleotides are TGTGCCAGCAGTACCACCGGGGGTACCTACAATGAGCAGTTCTTC.

The rearrangement uses TRBV15 and TRBJ2-7; 7 positions match TRBD2. The germline gives CDR1 LNHNV, CDR2 YYDKDF (reference sequence). The V and J ends lost 0 bases and 12 bases, in that order; junction bases with no gene match: 11. This CDR3 comprises 14 residues. DNA of the CDR3: TGTGCCACCAGCAGAGACGCGGGGGACGGGCCGGGGTACTTC. It yields the protein CATSRDAGDGPGYF.

The CDR3, as DNA: TGCAGTGCTGGACTAGCGGAGACCCAGTACTTC. Protein product: CSAGLAETQYF. The chain couples TRBV20-1 to TRBJ2-5; 9 bases agree with TRBD2. V gave up 5 bases and J gave up 5 bases; unmatched junction bases: 0. The germline CDR1 and CDR2 sequences are DFQATT and SNEGSKA (reference sequence). This CDR3 has 11 residues.

The chain couples TRBV10-3 to TRBJ1-2; the D gene is possibly TRBD1 (5 bases). The CDR3 spans 14 residues. The germline V gene encodes CDR1 ENHRY and CDR2 SYGVKD. V was clipped by 2 bases and J by 3 bases, with 10 bases between them. CDR3 protein: CAISEGRADYGYTF. CDR3 nucleotide sequence: TGTGCCATCAGTGAGGGCAGGGCTGACTATGGCTACACCTTC.

V usage is TRBV28 and J usage is TRBJ2-3; 8 bases agree with TRBD1. This CDR3 region has 16 residues. Losses at the gene ends were 0 bases for V and 2 bases for J; bases not matched to a gene: 4. Germline V gives CDR1 MDHEN, CDR2 SYDVKM. The CDR3 loop is CASSLWAGGYTDTQYF. In nucleotides, the CDR3 is TGTGCCAGCAGTTTATGGGCAGGGGGCTACACAGATACGCAGTATTTT.

This clone has only a few counts. The rearrangement links TRBV7-9 to TRBJ2-2, with TRBD2 matching 8 bases. CDR3 length: 15 residues. CDR1 SEHNR and CDR2 FQNEAQ come from the germline V gene (reference sequence). V was clipped by 5 bases and J by 6 bases; unmatched bases: 8. This CDR3 is CASSPRGVVAGELFF. The CDR3 DNA reads as TGTGCCAGCAGCCCGCGGGGGGTAGTGGCCGGGGAGCTGTTTTTT.

J is TRBJ2-1 and V is TRBV7-2, with D possibly being TRBD2 (7 bases). This CDR3 has 13 residues. Germline assignment: CDR1 SGHTA and CDR2 FQGNSA. Trimming removed 7 bases at V and 4 bases at J, with 11 bases between. The CDR3 here is CASTGGPYNEQFF. CDR3 sequence (DNA): TGTGCCAGCACCGGGGGGCCTTACAATGAGCAGTTCTTC.

The chain joins TRBV28 to TRBJ1-2; D unresolved. Deletions cut 0 bases from V and 3 bases from J, with 5 bases between. CDR1 is MDHEN, CDR2 SYDVKM, per germline. This CDR3 is built from 13 residues. The CDR3 DNA reads as TGTGCCAGCAGTTTATGGAGGGACTATGGCTACACCTTC. Translating gives CASSLWRDYGYTF.

This chain uses TRBV5-5 with TRBJ2-7; a weak D match, TRBD1 (6 bases). Germline V gene lookup returns CDR1 SGHKS and CDR2 YYEKEE (reference sequence). The V end was cut by 3 bases, the J end by 2 bases, with 6 bases between. CDR3 size: 12 residues. DNA of the CDR3: TGTGCCAGCAGCTGGACAGCCTACGAGCAGTACTTC. It translates to CASSWTAYEQYF. Together with reference TRBV5-5 and TRBJ2-7, the CDR3 gives the full variable domain: DAGVTQSPTHLIKTRGQQVTLRCSPISGHKSVSWYQQVLGQGPQFIFQYYEKEERGRGNFPDRFSARQFPNYSSELNVNALLLGDSALYLCASSWTAYEQYFGPGTRLTVT.

V gene TRBV18 combines with J gene TRBJ1-1, with 8 bases fitting TRBD1. The CDR3 sequence is 14 residues long. J lost 1 base, V lost 4 bases, and 2 bases had no gene match. Germline CDR1 reads KGHSH; CDR2 reads LQKENI. CDR3 protein: CASSLGQANTEAFF. The CDR3 DNA reads TGTGCCAGCTCACTGGGACAGGCGAACACTGAAGCTTTCTTT.

This chain connects TRBV19 to TRBJ2-1; TRBD1 matches 11 bases. The V gene end was trimmed by 8 bases and the J gene end by 10 bases; junction bases not matched to a gene: 7. CDR3 size: 13 residues. Germline V lookup: CDR1 LNHDA, CDR2 SQIVND (reference sequence). CDR3 residues: CASAGTGGGEQFF. The CDR3 DNA reads as TGTGCCAGTGCTGGGACAGGGGGGGGAGAGCAGTTCTTC.

The genes are TRBV11-2 and TRBJ2-5; TRBD1 agrees at 7 bases. Germline CDR1 SGHAT, CDR2 FQNNGV. Trimming cost V 0 bases and J 5 bases; bases outside gene matches: 3. This CDR3 is built from 14 residues. The CDR3 loop is CASSLERGRETQYF. CDR3 in DNA: TGTGCCAGCAGCTTAGAAAGGGGGCGGGAGACCCAGTACTTC.

The rearrangement uses TRBV11-3 and TRBJ2-1, with TRBD1 matching over 10 bases. Per the germline V gene, CDR1 is SGHNT and CDR2 is YENEEA. With V trimmed by 4 bases and J by 4 bases, 4 bases remained unmatched. This CDR3 has 15 residues. CDR3 loop: CASSSGGQGYNEQFF. The CDR3 DNA follows: TGTGCCAGCAGCTCCGGGGGACAGGGGTACAATGAGCAGTTCTTC.

V gene TRBV3-1 (or the pseudogene TRBV3-2) combines with J gene TRBJ2-3, with 7 bases matching TRBD1. The CDR3 loop spans 16 amino acids. Looked up from germline, CDR1 is LGHDT and CDR2 is YNNKEL (reference sequence). With V trimmed by 3 bases and J by 4 bases, 10 bases remained unmatched. In DNA, the CDR3 is TGTGCCAGCAGCCAGGCCCAAGCAGGGGGTGCAGATACGCAGTATTTT. Protein sequence: CASSQAQAGGADTQYF.

The V and J genes are TRBV29-1 and TRBJ1-2; the match to TRBD1 covers 9 bases. Trimming cost V 4 bases and J 4 bases; bases outside gene matches: 4. There are 13 residues in the CDR3. Looked up from germline, CDR1 is SQVTM and CDR2 is ANQGSEA. The CDR3 spells CSVVDRGFYGYTF. The CDR3, as DNA: TGCAGCGTTGTGGACAGGGGATTCTATGGCTACACCTTC. Based on the CDR3 plus reference TRBV29-1 and TRBJ1-2, the full variable domain is SAVISQKPSRDICQRGTSLTIQCQVDSQVTMMFWYRQQPGQSLTLIATANQGSEATYESGFVIDKFPISRPNLTFSTLTVSNMSPEDSSIYLCSVVDRGFYGYTFGSGTRLTVV.

The chain couples TRBV5-5 to TRBJ2-7, with TRBD2 matching over 7 bases. This CDR3 has 13 amino acids. Per the germline V gene, CDR1 is SGHKS and CDR2 is YYEKEE (reference sequence). Trimming took 0 bases from V and 6 from J; bases not matched to a gene: 3. In nucleotides, the CDR3 is TGTGCCAGCAGCTTGGCGTCGGGGGGCGAGCAGTACTTC. Its protein is CASSLASGGEQYF.

The rearrangement joins TRBV5-1 to TRBJ2-5; the match to TRBD1 covers 8 bases. The J segment lost 3 bases and the V segment lost 0 bases, leaving 4 bases of the junction unmatched. The CDR3 totals 15 residues. From germline, CDR1 is SGHRS and CDR2 YFSETQ. The CDR3 coding sequence is TGCGCCAGCAGCTTGGCAGGGGGCCTGGAAGAGACCCAGTACTTC. It translates to CASSLAGGLEETQYF.

The V gene is TRBV5-6, the J gene TRBJ2-3, with 10 positions matching TRBD2. This CDR3 region has 16 residues. Germline V CDR1 and CDR2: SGHDT, YYEEEE. V trimming: 4 bases; J trimming: 0 bases; junction bases outside the gene matches: 5. The CDR3 protein is CASSPGLAASTDTQYF. As DNA, the CDR3 is TGTGCCAGCAGCCCCGGACTAGCGGCTAGCACAGATACGCAGTATTTT.

The rearrangement links TRBV5-1 to TRBJ2-1; 9 bases map to TRBD2. The CDR3 totals 15 residues. Germline values: CDR1 SGHRS, CDR2 YFSETQ. The V gene end was trimmed by 2 bases and the J gene end by 0 bases; junction bases not matched to a gene: 0. The CDR3 region is CASSFSGSSYNEQFF. CDR3 DNA sequence: TGCGCCAGCAGCTTTAGCGGGAGCTCCTACAATGAGCAGTTCTTC.

J is TRBJ1-2 and V is TRBV6-5, with a possible D match to TRBD1 (5 bases). There are 13 residues in the CDR3. The V and J ends lost 8 bases and 4 bases respectively, with 14 bases between them. Germline assignment: CDR1 MNHEY and CDR2 SVGAGI. CDR3 amino acids: CASGTGPLYGYTF. CDR3 in DNA: TGTGCCAGCGGGACTGGACCCCTCTATGGCTACACCTTC.

The rearrangement uses TRBV3-1 (or the pseudogene TRBV3-2) and TRBJ1-1, with D tentatively TRBD1 (5 bases). The CDR3 has 21 residues. Trimming left V 3 bases short and J 1 base short, with 30 bases between. The germline gives CDR1 LGHDT, CDR2 YNNKEL (reference sequence). The CDR3 DNA reads as TGTGCCAGCAGCCACCCCAGGGTCCCGCGGCGAGGTAGGCCTAGGAACACTGAAGCTTTCTTT. It is translated as CASSHPRVPRRGRPRNTEAFF.

The rearrangement links TRBV18 to TRBJ1-3; weak D call: TRBD1 (5 bases). The V gene lost 0 bases and the J gene lost 0 bases, with 12 bases spanning the gap. This CDR3 has 17 amino acids. CDR1 is KGHSH, CDR2 LQKENI, per germline. DNA for the CDR3: TGTGCCAGCTCACCACCGGATGGGGCCCTCTCTGGAAACACCATATATTTT. It encodes CASSPPDGALSGNTIYF.

The chain uses TRBV5-1 and TRBJ1-1; D is unresolved. The germline CDR1 and CDR2 sequences are SGHRS and YFSETQ. The CDR3 length is 12 residues. Trimming shortened V by 6 bases and J by 0 bases, and 6 bases separated the two germline ends. The CDR3: CASKNLNTEAFF. CDR3 bases: TGCGCCAGCAAGAACTTGAACACTGAAGCTTTCTTT.

This chain joins TRBV10-3 and TRBJ2-3; weak D call: TRBD2 (6 bases). Germline V gene lookup returns CDR1 ENHRY and CDR2 SYGVKD. The CDR3 is 13 residues long. Trimming took 6 bases from V and 6 from J, leaving 13 bases between them. CDR3 DNA: TGTGCCATCAGCGGAGCGGCGGGGGATACGCAGTATTTT. As protein: CAISGAAGDTQYF.